This passage covers 10 T cell receptor beta chains from one sample sequenced in a study of immune evolution from preneoplasia to lung adenocarcinoma. Assay: immunoSEQ multiplex PCR; the TCRdb copy retains only in-frame clones and omits some. This sample has about 6,500 clones, with about four fifths found just once. The sample consisted of FFPE lung adenocarcinoma in situ tissue. The receptor set was obtained from a donor aged 70 or over with lung adenocarcinoma.

The chain recombines TRBV14 with TRBJ1-4, with no clear D. V was shortened by 3 bases and J by 5 bases, with 7 bases between the two germline ends. CDR1 is SGHDN and CDR2 is FVKESK in the germline V gene. The CDR3 is 13 residues long. The CDR3 bases are TGTGCCAGCAGCCACGGACGGAATGAAAAACTGTTTTTT. It encodes CASSHGRNEKLFF.

A single count supports this clone. V is TRBV19 and J is TRBJ1-3, with D tentatively TRBD1 (5 bases). V was trimmed by 6 bases and J by 4 bases, leaving 13 bases between them. The length of the CDR3 is 14 residues. The germline gives CDR1 LNHDA, CDR2 SQIVND (reference sequence). This CDR3 reads CASRSWGSGNTIYF. The CDR3 DNA sequence: TGTGCCAGTAGATCCTGGGGCTCGGGAAACACCATATATTTT.

The rearrangement uses TRBV18 and TRBJ1-1; tentatively, D is TRBD1 (6 bases). There are 15 residues in the CDR3. The germline CDR1 and CDR2 sequences are KGHSH and LQKENI. The V gene lost 4 bases and the J gene lost 0 bases, with 12 bases spanning the gap. CDR3 amino acids: CASSLDRIMNTEAFF. In DNA form, the CDR3 reads TGTGCCAGCTCACTAGACAGGATCATGAACACTGAAGCTTTCTTT.

This clone was seen a handful of times. This chain joins TRBV29-1 and TRBJ1-1; D is unclear. Germline V lookup: CDR1 SQVTM, CDR2 ANQGSEA. The CDR3 has 13 residues. V dropped 0 bases and J dropped 0 bases, with 5 bases sitting between them. CDR3 in DNA: TGCAGCGTTGAAGACCCCCTGAACACTGAAGCTTTCTTT. Translating it yields CSVEDPLNTEAFF.

The CDR3 loop reads CASSLGVGSRTEAFF. The CDR3 DNA follows: TGTGCCAGCAGCTTAGGCGTCGGGAGTAGGACTGAAGCTTTCTTT. The chain uses TRBV11-2 and TRBJ1-1; D not certain. Germline V gene lookup returns CDR1 SGHAT and CDR2 FQNNGV. The CDR3 contains 15 residues. The ends were cut back, 1 base at V and 5 bases at J, with 14 bases in the middle.

CDR3: CASSLDGRAAGELFF. Here the CDR3 DNA reads TGCGCCAGCAGCTTGGACGGGAGGGCCGCCGGGGAGCTGTTTTTT. The chain has TRBV5-1 and TRBJ2-2, with 8 nucleotides matching TRBD2. The CDR3 is made up of 15 amino acids. The V gene's germline CDR1 is SGHRS and CDR2 YFSETQ. Trimming at V came to 0 bases and at J to 6 bases, leaving 4 bases not matched to a gene.

V is TRBV19 and J is TRBJ1-1; D unclear. V lost 5 bases, J lost 4 bases, and 14 bases lay in between. Germline loops: CDR1 LNHDA, CDR2 SQIVND (reference sequence). The CDR3 length is 14 residues. CDR3 sequence reads: CASSPQVRGTEAFF. The CDR3, as DNA: TGTGCCAGTAGTCCGCAGGTCCGCGGCACTGAAGCTTTCTTT.

This rearrangement joins TRBV21-1 to TRBJ2-3. TRBV21-1 is a listed pseudogene. This CDR3 has 15 amino acids. This CDR3 is CASSSRPSCTDTQYF. The CDR3 DNA sequence: TGTGCCAGCAGCTCCCGACCATCCTGCACAGATACGCAGTATTTT.

This sequence joins TRBV6-5 and TRBJ2-7; 7 nucleotides match TRBD1. Germline-derived CDR1 and CDR2 are MNHEY and SVGAGI. The CDR3 covers 14 residues. V was clipped by 6 bases and J by 3 bases; unmatched bases: 8. The CDR3 loop is CASSRDRDLYEQYF. CDR3 DNA: TGTGCCAGCAGCCGCGACAGGGACCTCTACGAGCAGTACTTC.

This clone was detected only once. V is TRBV29-1 and J is TRBJ2-1; 11 bases align to TRBD2. The CDR3 covers 16 residues. Trimming at V came to 4 bases and at J to 3 bases, leaving 8 bases not matched to a gene. The germline V gene has CDR1 SQVTM and CDR2 ANQGSEA. CDR3 protein: CSVAASGRTLYNEQFF. The CDR3 nucleotides read TGCAGCGTTGCGGCTAGCGGGAGGACCCTCTACAATGAGCAGTTCTTC.